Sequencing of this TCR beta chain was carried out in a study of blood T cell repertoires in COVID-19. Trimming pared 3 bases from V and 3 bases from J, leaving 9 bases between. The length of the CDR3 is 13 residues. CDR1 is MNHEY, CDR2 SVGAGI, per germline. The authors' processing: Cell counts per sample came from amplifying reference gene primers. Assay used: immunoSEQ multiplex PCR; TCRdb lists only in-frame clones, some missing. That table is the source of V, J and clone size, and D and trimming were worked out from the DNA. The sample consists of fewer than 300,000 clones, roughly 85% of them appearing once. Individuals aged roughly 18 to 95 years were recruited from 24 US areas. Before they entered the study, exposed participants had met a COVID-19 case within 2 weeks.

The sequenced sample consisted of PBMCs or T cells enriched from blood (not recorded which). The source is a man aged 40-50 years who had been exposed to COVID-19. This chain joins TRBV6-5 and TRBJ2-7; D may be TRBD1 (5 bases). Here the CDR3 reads CASSYGQHYEQYF. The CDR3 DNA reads TGTGCCAGCAGTTATGGACAACACTACGAGCAGTACTTC.